This T cell receptor (beta chain) was identified during a study of early T cells in non-severe SARS-CoV-2 infection. Study overall: Bulk RNA taken from unsorted whole blood was sequenced, leaving chains unpaired.

The sample holds many counts of this clonotype. Its antigen remains unidentified. Researchers tagged individual cDNA molecules with unique molecular identifiers. In TCRdb, the 5' RACE reads were re-called with MiXCR into one record per CDR3 protein. The sample has fewer than 35,000 distinct CDR3 sequences; 9% to 9.5% are singletons. The CDR3 consists of 15 residues. The V gene's germline CDR1 is SGHVS and CDR2 FQNEAQ. Trimming took off 2 bases at V and 8 bases at J, with 18 bases between the two ends. Study observations and caveats: VDJdb-based matching was biased toward anti-spike CD8 responses and missed private and CD4 specificities.

Input material: whole blood. This chain uses TRBV7-8 with TRBJ1-2, with D tentatively TRBD1 (6 bases). The clonotype comes from an adult who was a healthcare worker with PCR-confirmed SARS-CoV-2 infection or an uninfected control (not recorded which). The chain's CDR3 is CASSLTRQVLGGYTF. In nucleotides, the CDR3 is TGTGCCAGCAGCTTAACCCGACAGGTTTTGGGAGGCTACACCTTC.